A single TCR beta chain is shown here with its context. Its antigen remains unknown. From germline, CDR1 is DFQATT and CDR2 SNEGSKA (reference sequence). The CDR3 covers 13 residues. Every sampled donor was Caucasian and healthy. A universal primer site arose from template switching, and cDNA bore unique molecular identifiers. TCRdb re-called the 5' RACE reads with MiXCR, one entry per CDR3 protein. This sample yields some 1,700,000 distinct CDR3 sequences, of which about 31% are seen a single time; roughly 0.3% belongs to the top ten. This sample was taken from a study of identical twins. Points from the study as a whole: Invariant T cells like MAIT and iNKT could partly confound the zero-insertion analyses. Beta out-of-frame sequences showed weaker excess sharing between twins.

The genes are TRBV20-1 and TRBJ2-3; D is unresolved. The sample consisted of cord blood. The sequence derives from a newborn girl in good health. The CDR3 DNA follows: TGCAGCGTGGTACGGGCTTCTGCAGATACGCAGTATTTT. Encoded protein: CSVVRASADTQYF.